This is a list of T cell receptor beta chains from one sample in a study of identical twins. From the 5' RACE reads, TCRdb called clonotypes with MiXCR, one entry per CDR3 protein. Seen here are 200,000 to 250,000 distinct CDR3 sequences, around 8% observed once, and the top ten hold approximately 2%. The sample was also linked to a second study, of yellow fever vaccine responses in identical twins.

Material for sequencing was memory (CD45RO+) T cells sorted from blood. The receptors were sampled from a woman in her late teens or twenties in good health. Each CDR3 is given with its conserved first and last residue. D genes are given only for firm matches. Clone size, where shown, is once, few, many, or a class for clones that have expanded.

V: TRBV2; J: TRBJ2-1; size: NA; D: NA; DNA: TGTGCCAGCGCTGGAGGGATTAACTCCTACAATGAGCAGTTCTTC; CDR3: CASAGGINSYNEQFF
V: TRBV20-1; J: TRBJ2-1; size: many; D: TRBD2; DNA: TGCAGTGCTAGAGATATTGTTAGCGGGAGGGATGAGCAGTTCTTC; CDR3: CSARDIVSGRDEQFF
V: TRBV6-5; J: TRBJ1-2; size: few; D: NA; DNA: TGTGCCAGCAGTTACGAGGGCCTCGACTATGGCTACACCTTC; CDR3: CASSYEGLDYGYTF
V: TRBV12-3/TRBV12-4; J: TRBJ2-5; size: many; D: TRBD1; DNA: TGTGCCAGCAGCAACGGACAGGGGGCCGACTTC; CDR3: CASSNGQGADF
V: TRBV27; J: TRBJ2-3; size: few; D: TRBD2; DNA: TGTGCCAGCAGTTTCCGACTAGCGGGGGGCCCACTCCTTAGCACAGATACGCAGTATTTT; CDR3: CASSFRLAGGPLLSTDTQYF
V: TRBV5-5; J: TRBJ2-2; size: NA; D: NA; DNA: TGTGCCAGCAGCTTGGCACCTCTCGGGGAGCTGTTTTTT; CDR3: CASSLAPLGELFF
V: TRBV29-1; J: TRBJ2-5; size: few; D: NA; DNA: TGCAGCGTTGATCAGGATCAATTTGGGGAGACCCAGTACTTC; CDR3: CSVDQDQFGETQYF
V: TRBV3-1; J: TRBJ2-3; size: NA; D: TRBD2; DNA: TGTGCCAGCAGCCAATTTTTGGCGGGAGGGCTCTCAGATACGCAGTATTTT; CDR3: CASSQFLAGGLSDTQYF
V: TRBV20-1; J: TRBJ2-2; size: few; D: NA; DNA: TGCAGTGCTAACATCTGGCGGAACACCGGGGAGCTGTTTTTT; CDR3: CSANIWRNTGELFF
V: TRBV29-1; J: TRBJ2-7; size: many; D: NA; DNA: TGCAGCGTAGCACAGGGAAGAAGGTCCTACGAGCAGTACTTC; CDR3: CSVAQGRRSYEQYF